This T cell receptor beta chain was documented in a study of blood T cell repertoires in COVID-19. The overall study: The origin of the acute and convalescent COVID-19 samples was the United States, Italy and Spain. PBMCs, B-cell-depleted T cells, or T cells were the source of the cDNA or gDNA that made up the material.

Germline CDR1 MNHEY, CDR2 SVGAGI. V lost 6 bases and J lost 5; bases outside the gene matches: 8. The CDR3 totals 14 residues. The authors' processing: Researchers report that nucleated cell counts were estimated from reference gene primer amplification. Here immunoSEQ multiplex PCR was the method, and the copy in TCRdb shows in-frame clones only, minus some. That table furnishes V, J and clone size, whereas the DNA furnished D and trimming. The profile shows 120,000 or so clones, just over 85% of them singletons. The chain uses TRBV6-5 and TRBJ2-3; 7 bases line up with TRBD1. This TCR derives from a man in his forties with acute or convalescent COVID-19. Sample: peripheral blood. CDR3 region: CASSARDSLDTQYF. The CDR3, as DNA: TGTGCCAGCAGCGCCCGGGACAGTTTAGATACGCAGTATTTT.